This TCR beta chain was captured by sequencing in a study of T cells after yellow fever vaccination (dated by TCRdb to about 2019). The study in broad terms: The SMART-Seq v4 Ultra Low Input RNA kit was used to prepare libraries from fractions with low cell numbers. To track T-cell clones before and after primary and booster YFV17D yellow fever vaccination, bulk TCR alpha and beta repertoires were sequenced longitudinally. The cohort comprised two healthy male donors, one aged 18 to 30 and one aged 30 to 40 years. Bulk PBMC replicates and cell subsets were isolated from blood drawn at multiple timepoints before and after both primary and secondary immunization. Study-wide findings and limitations: Because only a couple of donors were included in the study, the extent to which the findings can be generalized is limited. Computational filtering was needed because FACS-sorted repertoires could contain abundant contaminating clonotypes from the bulk population. After the booster, most of the clones that had expanded following primary vaccination were detected again (around 97% of CD4 and 80% to 90% of CD8), which suggests that memory was broadly maintained. The secondary T-cell response was found to be weaker but faster than the primary response, with a peak reached on day 5 rather than on day 15. A small fraction of clonotypes appeared in both the CD4 and CD8 compartments, likely as a result of convergent recombination.

The CDR3 has 12 amino acids, counting the end cysteine and phenylalanine. Of the read, only the CDR3 DNA is kept; its 36 bases are in frame from base 1. CDR1 and CDR2 were assigned from the germline V gene (reference sequence) as SEHNR and FQNEAQ. V sheds 4 bases and J sheds 12 bases, leaving 14 bases between their ends. Synthesis of TCR cDNA relied on 5'RACE template switching, a step that introduced a universal primer site along with unique molecular identifiers. Priming of cDNA synthesis was performed from both the TCR alpha and TCR beta constant segments. Two PCR steps were used to amplify libraries, with sample barcodes and sequencing adapters being added in the second step. Sequencing of libraries was performed on Illumina HiSeq 2500 (2x100 bp) or NovaSeq (2x150 bp). Under the source paper's analysis protocol: MIGEC was used to demultiplex reads and collapse the reads into UMI consensus sequences, and MiXCR was used for V(D)J alignment. Vaccine-responding clonotypes were identified with edgeR using replicate PBMC samples, with FDR below 0.01 and a log2 fold change above 5 up to day 15 being required. Bulk clonotypes were assigned CD4 or CD8 identity according to which sequenced CD4 or CD8 repertoire held them at higher abundance. TCRdb trimmed public reads at Q25 via fastp, called clones via MiXCR and kept in-frame beta chains. Each entry is one CDR3 protein sequence, shown with its most common DNA and genes. TCRdb, not the original authors, processed these V and J calls. The sample profile shows about 240,000 distinct CDR3 sequences; less than 9% of them were found once. Of the sample, approximately 0.85% is held by the ten largest clones.

As regards this clonotype: Its antigen is unknown. The input lacks base qualities; no much larger clone sits a single base away.

This specimen's treatment or condition label, per the study, means: live attenuated yellow fever vaccine strain. A standard Ficoll-Paque protocol was used to isolate PBMCs from peripheral blood. CD4 and CD8 T-cell fractions were isolated with Dynabeads CD4 and CD8 positive selection kits. TriZol was used to extract RNA from bulk PBMCs, from CD4 and CD8 fractions, and from dextramer-positive and dextramer-negative fractions. The receptor was derived from a man in his thirties or forties who received the YFV17D yellow fever vaccine. Source: CD4+ T cells sorted from PBMCs, taken 15 days after the yellow fever booster vaccination. The chain employs TRBV7-9 and TRBJ2-3; no confident D gene assignment can be made. CDR3 protein: CASSSSETAQYF. The nucleotide sequence reads TGTGCCAGCAGCTCGAGCGAGACCGCCCAGTATTTT.